The rows below give T cell receptor beta chains drawn from one sample of a study of blood T cell repertoires in COVID-19. Sequencing was performed with immunoSEQ multiplex PCR; in TCRdb, only in-frame clones are kept and a portion is missing. The sample holds 85,000 to 120,000 clones; around 84% are singletons and the top ten take less than 3.5%. The specimen was peripheral blood. The receptors originated from a man aged 50-59 years with active or convalescent COVID-19. Each CDR3 is given with its conserved first and last residue. Fields, in order: D gene, V gene, J gene, clone size, CDR3 DNA, CDR3 protein. The D gene is left open where the match is weak. Some rows mark clone size as missing; the rest say once, few, many or name a class of expanded clone.

d_gene: TRBD2; v_gene: TRBV9; j_gene: TRBJ2-2; abundance: NA; CDR3nt: TGTGCCAGCAGCGTAGAGGGGCGGGGGGGCCCCCGGGAGCTGTTTTTT; CDR3aa: CASSVEGRGGPRELFF
d_gene: TRBD1; v_gene: TRBV30; j_gene: TRBJ2-2; abundance: NA; CDR3nt: TGTGCCTGGATTGGACAGGGCGTAGGCGGGGAGCTGTTTTTT; CDR3aa: CAWIGQGVGGELFF
d_gene: TRBD1; v_gene: TRBV5-1; j_gene: TRBJ1-2; abundance: NA; CDR3nt: TGCGCCAGCAGCACTCAGGGGGCAGAAGGCTACACCTTC; CDR3aa: CASSTQGAEGYTF
d_gene: NA; v_gene: TRBV6-5; j_gene: TRBJ1-6; abundance: NA; CDR3nt: TGTGCCAGCCTCGTGTCCTTCTATAATTCACCCCTCCACTTT; CDR3aa: CASLVSFYNSPLHF
d_gene: NA; v_gene: TRBV10-3; j_gene: TRBJ2-3; abundance: NA; CDR3nt: TGTGCCATCAGTGAGCCGCTGGGGGACATCACAGATACGCAGTATTTT; CDR3aa: CAISEPLGDITDTQYF
d_gene: TRBD1; v_gene: TRBV18; j_gene: TRBJ2-3; abundance: NA; CDR3nt: TGTGCCAGCTCACCTCGACAGGGTAGCGCAGATACGCAGTATTTT; CDR3aa: CASSPRQGSADTQYF
d_gene: TRBD1; v_gene: TRBV28; j_gene: TRBJ2-2; abundance: NA; CDR3nt: TGTGCCAGCAGTTCTCCCGGGACAGGGATCACCGGGGAGCTGTTTTTT; CDR3aa: CASSSPGTGITGELFF
d_gene: NA; v_gene: TRBV4-1; j_gene: TRBJ1-1; abundance: NA; CDR3nt: TGCGCCAGCAGCCCCCTCTTGAACACTGAAGCTTTCTTT; CDR3aa: CASSPLLNTEAFF
d_gene: NA; v_gene: TRBV30; j_gene: TRBJ1-4; abundance: few; CDR3nt: TGTGCCTGGAGTGGCCAGGTGGTTGGGGAAAAACTGTTTTTT; CDR3aa: CAWSGQVVGEKLFF
d_gene: NA; v_gene: TRBV5-1; j_gene: TRBJ1-1; abundance: NA; CDR3nt: TGCGCCAGCAGCCTGCAGGCGGGTTTGAACACTGAAGCTTTCTTT; CDR3aa: CASSLQAGLNTEAFF
d_gene: NA; v_gene: TRBV3-1/TRBV3-2; j_gene: TRBJ1-2; abundance: few; CDR3nt: TGTGCCAGCAGCCACAGGGGTGGAAACTATGGCTACACCTTC; CDR3aa: CASSHRGGNYGYTF
d_gene: TRBD1; v_gene: TRBV27; j_gene: TRBJ1-2; abundance: NA; CDR3nt: TGTGCCAGCAGCAGACAGGGCGCGGGAGGCTACACCTTC; CDR3aa: CASSRQGAGGYTF
d_gene: TRBD2; v_gene: TRBV3-1/TRBV3-2; j_gene: TRBJ2-4; abundance: NA; CDR3nt: TGTGCCAGCAGCCAAGAAGGGTTAGCGGGGTTCTACATTCAGTACTTC; CDR3aa: CASSQEGLAGFYIQYF
d_gene: NA; v_gene: TRBV2; j_gene: TRBJ1-2; abundance: NA; CDR3nt: TGTGCCAGCACTTCAGGGAACTATGGCTACACCTTC; CDR3aa: CASTSGNYGYTF
d_gene: TRBD1; v_gene: TRBV10-3; j_gene: TRBJ2-7; abundance: NA; CDR3nt: TGTGCCATCAGCAATATACAGGGGGCAGACGAGCAGTACTTC; CDR3aa: CAISNIQGADEQYF
d_gene: NA; v_gene: TRBV24-1; j_gene: TRBJ1-1; abundance: NA; CDR3nt: TGTGCCACCAGTGATTCGGACGGCTTAGGGGGCACTGAAGCTTTCTTT; CDR3aa: CATSDSDGLGGTEAFF
d_gene: NA; v_gene: TRBV7-9; j_gene: TRBJ1-6; abundance: NA; CDR3nt: TGTGCCAGCAGCCCACAAAGCTCCTATAATTCACCCCTCCACTTT; CDR3aa: CASSPQSSYNSPLHF
d_gene: TRBD2; v_gene: TRBV29-1; j_gene: TRBJ2-7; abundance: NA; CDR3nt: TGCAGCGTTGAAGATCGGGGGGGTTCAAGCGGCGAGCAGTACTTC; CDR3aa: CSVEDRGGSSGEQYF
d_gene: NA; v_gene: TRBV4-1; j_gene: TRBJ2-3; abundance: NA; CDR3nt: TGCGCCAGCAGCCAAGTGGGTGGGAGGGATACGCAGTATTTT; CDR3aa: CASSQVGGRDTQYF
d_gene: TRBD1; v_gene: TRBV11-2; j_gene: TRBJ2-1; abundance: once; CDR3nt: TGTGCCAGCTCGGGACAGGGAACCTACAATGAGCAGTTCTTC; CDR3aa: CASSGQGTYNEQFF
d_gene: NA; v_gene: TRBV6-2/TRBV6-3; j_gene: TRBJ1-1; abundance: NA; CDR3nt: TGTGCCAGCAGACCTCGACAGTATATAATGAACACTGAAGCTTTCTTT; CDR3aa: CASRPRQYIMNTEAFF
d_gene: NA; v_gene: TRBV3-1/TRBV3-2; j_gene: TRBJ2-5; abundance: NA; CDR3nt: TGTGCCAGCAGCCAACAGGACTTCCAAGAGACCCAGTACTTC; CDR3aa: CASSQQDFQETQYF
d_gene: TRBD1; v_gene: TRBV7-9; j_gene: TRBJ1-2; abundance: NA; CDR3nt: TGTGCCAGCAGCCGAAGCGCCGGGACAGACTATGGCTACACCTTC; CDR3aa: CASSRSAGTDYGYTF
d_gene: TRBD1; v_gene: TRBV2; j_gene: TRBJ2-2; abundance: few; CDR3nt: TGTGCCAGCAGCGGCACAGGGGGCATGACCGGGGAGCTGTTTTTT; CDR3aa: CASSGTGGMTGELFF
d_gene: NA; v_gene: TRBV21-1; j_gene: TRBJ2-1; abundance: NA; CDR3nt: TGTGCCAGCAGCCCCCAAGGTGAGCGGGGGGGCCATAGGGAGCAGTTCTTC; CDR3aa: CASSPQGERGGHREQFF
d_gene: NA; v_gene: TRBV5-4; j_gene: TRBJ1-6; abundance: NA; CDR3nt: TGTGCCAGCAGCGCCGGAGGGCAGGGAGGTTCACCCCTCCACTTT; CDR3aa: CASSAGGQGGSPLHF
d_gene: NA; v_gene: TRBV2; j_gene: TRBJ2-5; abundance: NA; CDR3nt: TGTGCCAGCAGTGACATAGGGGGGGAGACCCAAGAGACCCAGTACTTC; CDR3aa: CASSDIGGETQETQYF
d_gene: TRBD2; v_gene: TRBV5-4; j_gene: TRBJ2-5; abundance: once; CDR3nt: TGTGCCAGCAGGGGAACAGCGGGGGCGATCCAAGAGACCCAGTACTTC; CDR3aa: CASRGTAGAIQETQYF
d_gene: TRBD1; v_gene: TRBV9; j_gene: TRBJ2-3; abundance: NA; CDR3nt: TGTGCCAGCAGCGTAGACCAGACAGGGGCGAGCACAGATACGCAGTATTTT; CDR3aa: CASSVDQTGASTDTQYF
d_gene: TRBD2; v_gene: TRBV24-1; j_gene: TRBJ2-5; abundance: NA; CDR3nt: TGTGCCACCAGTGATTTGGGTAGCGGGGTCGGGGAGACCCAGTACTTC; CDR3aa: CATSDLGSGVGETQYF